The 14 T cell receptor beta chains below come from one sample, sequenced in a study of spatial heterogeneity in lung cancer. Regarding time point: sample taken at primary tumor resection. Via MiXCR, TCRdb re-called the 5' RACE reads, giving one row per CDR3 protein. The sample has 35,000 to 45,000 distinct CDR3 sequences, under 8% seen once; the top ten hold 29%. The sample in question was PBMCs, obtained at surgery. The receptors come from a female donor with early-stage non-small cell lung cancer.

This clonotype was recorded many times. The chain joins TRBV4-1 to TRBJ1-2; 7 bases match TRBD1. Looked up from germline, CDR1 is MGHRA and CDR2 is YSYEKL. The CDR3 has 15 amino acids. The V gene end was trimmed by 2 bases and the J gene end by 7 bases; junction bases not matched to a gene: 10. The CDR3 DNA reads TGCGCCAGCAGCCAAAACCCGGGACAGAGATTTGGCTACACCTTC. It translates to CASSQNPGQRFGYTF.

Ten or more counts support this clonotype. V usage is TRBV20-1 and J usage is TRBJ2-5; possible D gene TRBD1, 6 bases. This CDR3 contains 14 residues. CDR1 DFQATT and CDR2 SNEGSKA come from the germline V gene (reference sequence). Trimming stripped 6 bases from V and 3 bases from J, with 17 bases between. Here the CDR3 reads CSAPAGQLKETQYF. DNA for the CDR3: TGCAGTGCCCCCGCCGGACAGCTTAAAGAGACCCAGTACTTC.

There are a few counts of this clonotype. The genes are TRBV2 and TRBJ2-7; 10 nucleotides match TRBD2. The CDR3 totals 14 residues. After removal of 8 bases from V and 4 bases from J, the junction contained 8 bases not matched to a gene. Per the germline V gene, CDR1 is SNHLY and CDR2 is FYNNEI. DNA of the CDR3: TGTGCCAGCTCGTCTAGCGGGGGTTTTTACGAGCAGTACTTC. It is translated as CASSSSGGFYEQYF.

The chain links TRBV27 to TRBJ1-2; a possible D gene is TRBD1 (5 bases). Germline V lookup: CDR1 MNHEY, CDR2 SMNVEV (reference sequence). The length of the CDR3 is 13 residues. Trimming took 7 bases from V and 4 from J, leaving 13 bases between them. This CDR3 reads CASKLDNSYGYTF. The CDR3 coding sequence is TGTGCCAGCAAGCTGGACAATAGCTATGGCTACACCTTC.

This clonotype appeared a few times. The chain is built from TRBV5-6 and TRBJ1-5; weak D call: TRBD1 (5 bases). The CDR3 totals 16 residues. Germline V CDR1 and CDR2: SGHDT, YYEEEE. The V end lost 4 bases, the J end lost 4 bases, and 18 bases lay between the germline ends. CDR3 sequence: CASSRRAGGENQPQHF. CDR3 DNA sequence: TGTGCCAGCAGCCGTCGGGCTGGGGGGGAGAATCAGCCCCAGCATTTT.

There are many counts of this clonotype. The chain employs TRBV2 and TRBJ2-5; 9 bases are a match to TRBD2. Germline-derived CDR1 and CDR2 are SNHLY and FYNNEI. The CDR3 runs 16 residues. V shed 4 bases and J 2 bases; nucleotides not matched to a gene: 8. The CDR3 coding sequence is TGTGCCAGCAGTGGAGAGACTAGCGGACAACAAGAGACCCAGTACTTC. Translation: CASSGETSGQQETQYF.

This clonotype came up a few times. The chain uses TRBV6-1 and TRBJ2-7, with 11 bases fitting TRBD1. The CDR3 consists of 14 residues. The trim removed 6 bases at V and 2 bases at J, leaving 3 bases unmatched. Germline lookup yields CDR1 MNHNS and CDR2 SASEGT. The chain's CDR3 is CASRRDRGAYEQYF. Written as DNA, the CDR3 is TGTGCCAGCAGAAGGGACAGGGGGGCCTACGAGCAGTACTTC.

This clonotype was recorded many times. The gene calls are TRBV28 and TRBJ2-1; the match to TRBD2 covers 11 bases. The V gene's germline CDR1 is MDHEN and CDR2 SYDVKM. Trimming took 4 bases from V and 6 from J; bases not matched to a gene: 5. The CDR3 loop spans 15 amino acids. The CDR3 loop is CASSYSSGRLNEQFF. Written as DNA, the CDR3 is TGTGCCAGCAGTTACTCTAGCGGGAGGCTCAATGAGCAGTTCTTC.

J is TRBJ2-7 and V is TRBV13; no definite D call. Germline V lookup: CDR1 PRHDT, CDR2 FYEKMQ (reference sequence). Trimming removed 3 bases at V and 4 bases at J, with 19 bases between. This CDR3 is built from 16 residues. CDR3 loop: CASSFHPPGPPYEQYF. The CDR3, as DNA: TGTGCCAGCAGCTTCCACCCCCCGGGCCCCCCATACGAGCAGTACTTC.

This clonotype was recorded at least ten times. In nucleotides, the CDR3 is TGCGCCAGCAGCTCCTCCAGTCAATACCTAGACGAGCAGTACTTC. Its protein is CASSSSSQYLDEQYF. V and J are TRBV5-1 and TRBJ2-7; D remains unclear. The CDR3 has 15 amino acids. Trimming pared 3 bases from V and 5 bases from J, leaving 18 bases between. Germline CDR1 SGHRS, CDR2 YFSETQ.

This clonotype was seen many times. The V call is TRBV5-1, the J call TRBJ2-3; D is unresolved. Looked up from germline, CDR1 is SGHRS and CDR2 is YFSETQ. Trimming removed 0 bases from V and 4 bases from J, with 9 bases in between. CDR3 length: 14 residues. The CDR3 spells CASSLAVSPDTQYF. In DNA, the CDR3 is TGCGCCAGCAGCTTGGCTGTCTCTCCAGATACGCAGTATTTT.

Many counts were recorded for this clonotype. The chain has TRBV10-2 and TRBJ2-3, with D unclear. From germline, CDR1 is WSHSY and CDR2 SAAADI. The CDR3 covers 15 residues. Trimming took off 6 bases at V and 3 bases at J, with 16 bases between the two ends. The CDR3, as DNA: TGCGCCAGCAGATTAGGAACACTGCTTACAGATACGCAGTATTTT. This sequence encodes CASRLGTLLTDTQYF.

This clonotype rates as medium-sized. This rearrangement joins TRBV29-1 to TRBJ2-5; 11 bases match TRBD2. V lost 7 bases to trimming and J lost 3 bases; unmatched junction nucleotides: 10. The germline V gene encodes CDR1 SQVTM and CDR2 ANQGSEA. The CDR3 contains 15 residues. The CDR3 sequence: CSARIISGGEETQYF. CDR3 nucleotide sequence: TGCAGCGCTCGCATCATTAGCGGGGGGGAAGAGACCCAGTACTTC.

There are many counts of this clonotype. This chain connects TRBV5-1 to TRBJ1-6; D is uncertain. This CDR3 is 13 amino acids long. Trimming removed 0 bases from V and 9 bases from J, with 7 bases in between. The germline V gene has CDR1 SGHRS and CDR2 YFSETQ. Here the CDR3 reads CASSLAGISPLHF. CDR3 nucleotide sequence: TGCGCCAGCAGCTTGGCGGGGATTTCACCCCTCCACTTT.